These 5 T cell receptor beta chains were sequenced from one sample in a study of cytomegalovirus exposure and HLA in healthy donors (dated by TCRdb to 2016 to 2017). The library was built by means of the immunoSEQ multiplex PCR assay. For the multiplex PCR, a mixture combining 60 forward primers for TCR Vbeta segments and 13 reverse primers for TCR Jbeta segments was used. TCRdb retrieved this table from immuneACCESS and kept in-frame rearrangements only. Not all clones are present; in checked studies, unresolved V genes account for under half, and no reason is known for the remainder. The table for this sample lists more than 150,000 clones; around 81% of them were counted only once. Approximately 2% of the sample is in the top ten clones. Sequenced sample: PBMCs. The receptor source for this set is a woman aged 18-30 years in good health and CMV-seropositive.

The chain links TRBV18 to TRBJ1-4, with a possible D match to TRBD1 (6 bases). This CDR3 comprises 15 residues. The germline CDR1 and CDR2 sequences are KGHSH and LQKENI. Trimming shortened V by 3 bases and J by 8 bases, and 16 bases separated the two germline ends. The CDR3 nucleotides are TGTGCCAGCTCACCGCGGCCAGGGGAAGGGGAAAAACTGTTTTTT. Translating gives CASSPRPGEGEKLFF.

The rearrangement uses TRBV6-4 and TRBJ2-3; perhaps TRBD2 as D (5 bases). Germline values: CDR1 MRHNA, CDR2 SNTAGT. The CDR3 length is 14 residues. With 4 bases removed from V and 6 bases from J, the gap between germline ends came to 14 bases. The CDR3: CASSGPGDLDTQYF. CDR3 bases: TGTGCCAGCAGTGGACCCGGGGATCTGGATACGCAGTATTTT.

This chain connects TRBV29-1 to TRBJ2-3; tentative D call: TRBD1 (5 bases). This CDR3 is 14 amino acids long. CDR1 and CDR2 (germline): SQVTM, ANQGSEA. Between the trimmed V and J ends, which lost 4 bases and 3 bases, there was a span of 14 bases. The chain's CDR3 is CSVAGRVITDTQYF. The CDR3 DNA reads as TGCAGCGTTGCGGGCAGGGTTATTACAGATACGCAGTATTTT.

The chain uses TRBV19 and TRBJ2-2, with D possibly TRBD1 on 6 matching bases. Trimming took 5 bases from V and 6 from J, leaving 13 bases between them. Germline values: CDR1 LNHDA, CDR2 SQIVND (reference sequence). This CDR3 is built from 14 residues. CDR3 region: CASSGTGFAGELFF. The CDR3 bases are TGTGCCAGTAGTGGCACAGGGTTTGCCGGGGAGCTGTTTTTT.

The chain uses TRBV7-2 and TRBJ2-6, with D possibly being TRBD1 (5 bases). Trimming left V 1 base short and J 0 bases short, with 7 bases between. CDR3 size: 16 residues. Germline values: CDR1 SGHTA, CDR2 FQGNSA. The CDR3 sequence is CASSLGTFSGANVLTF. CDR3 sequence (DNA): TGTGCCAGCAGCTTAGGGACATTCTCTGGGGCCAACGTCCTGACTTTC.